This T cell receptor beta chain emerged from a study of blood T cell repertoires in COVID-19 (dated by TCRdb to the early 2020s). For the study in its entirety: The collaborator samples originated in the United States, Italy and Spain and spanned the acute and convalescent phases of COVID-19. Sample metadata almost always included a de-identified subject ID, COVID-19 status, age in years and sex. The dataset comprised deeply sampled blood TCRbeta repertoires from subjects exposed to, actively infected with, or recovered from COVID-19. HLA class I and class II types, where available, came from metadata supplied by the sample provider rather than from assay-based typing. The prospective study material was composed of cDNA or gDNA derived from T cells, B-cell-depleted T cells, or PBMCs. The repertoires were made available in a free public database intended to serve as a resource for research on the immune response to SARS-CoV-2. The samples were drawn from two sources: the first 160 participants of the ongoing ImmuneRACE study, and fewer than 1,500 subjects contributed by 6 global collaborators.

The paper's findings and limits, for the study overall: How much clinical and demographic metadata was included differed by source and by participant, and the metadata was provided uncurated.

The CDR3, cysteine through phenylalanine, is 12 amino acids long. Only CDR3 DNA is held: 36 bases, read in frame from base 1. Based on the germline V gene, the CDR1 and CDR2 sequences are MNHEY and SVGEGT. Here V drops 6 bases and J drops 8 bases, and the junction holds 3 bases not matched to any gene. Whole blood was collected in K2EDTA tubes by collaborating institutions according to the institutions' own protocols. For TCRbeta analysis, collaborator samples were shipped as frozen whole blood, as isolated PBMCs, or as DNA extracted from either sample type. The immunoSEQ Assay, a bias-controlled multiplex PCR, was used to amplify TCRbeta CDR3 regions from genomic DNA. Per the source publication's procedure: Nucleated cell counts per sample were estimated from amplification of reference gene primers within the assay. Sequence reads were collapsed and filtered to measure the absolute abundance of every unique TCRbeta CDR3 rearrangement. For each sample, productive Simpson clonality was calculated as the square root of Simpson's diversity index over productive rearrangements. What TCRdb holds here is the immuneACCESS table cut down to in-frame rearrangements. Part of the clones is not present; checked against another copy, under half of the missing clones reflect an unresolved V gene, and the others are unexplained. The DNA was the basis for D and trimming; V, J and clone size are from that table. The sample has around 39,000 clones on record, 80% to 90% of them singletons. The ten most abundant clones make up around 5.2% of the sample.

Comment on this clone: The antigen this receptor binds is unknown. It has no much larger one-base neighbor in the sample; base qualities were not kept.

The specimen sequenced was peripheral blood. The chain is encoded by TRBV6-2 or TRBV6-3 joined to TRBJ2-1; TRBD1 lines up with 8 middle nucleotides. The TCR was taken from a man in his forties with active COVID-19. The CDR3 loop reads CASSRGLDEQFF. The DNA reads as follows: TGTGCCAGCAGCAGGGGGCTGGATGAGCAGTTCTTC.